The rows below give T cell receptor beta chains drawn from one sample of a study of T-cell reconstitution after alpha-beta-depleted transplantation in children. TCRdb re-called the PCR reads with MiXCR, one entry per CDR3 protein. The sample records over 450,000 distinct CDR3 sequences, roughly 10% being singletons. Here the sequenced sample was PBMCs, taken before TCRalphabeta/CD19-depleted stem cell transplant. Source of these receptors: a child under 10 years old with inherited bone marrow failure, due to receive a stem cell transplant. Each CDR3 is given with its conserved first and last residue. Fields, in order: CDR3 DNA, CDR3 protein, V gene, J gene, D gene, clone size, CDR3 length. D genes are given only for firm matches. Some rows mark clone size as missing; the rest say once, few, many or name a class of expanded clone.

CDR3 DNA: TGTGCCAGCAGCCCCGGGACTAGCGGGAGGATAGGGGAGCTGTTTTTT
CDR3 protein: CASSPGTSGRIGELFF
V gene: TRBV7-8
J gene: TRBJ2-2
D gene: TRBD2
clone size: few
CDR3 length: 16

CDR3 DNA: TGTGCCCGCTGCCTCCGGGAGGGGGGTACCGGGGAGCTGTTTTTT
CDR3 protein: CARCLREGGTGELFF
V gene: TRBV28
J gene: TRBJ2-2
D gene: TRBD2
clone size: few
CDR3 length: 15

CDR3 DNA: TGTGCCAGCAGCCAGCTGGGACTAGCCACAGATACGCAGTATTTT
CDR3 protein: CASSQLGLATDTQYF
V gene: TRBV6-6
J gene: TRBJ2-3
D gene: TRBD2
clone size: .
CDR3 length: 15

CDR3 DNA: TGTGCCAGTGGCGAGGTTTTAGAGACCCAGTACTTC
CDR3 protein: CASGEVLETQYF
V gene: TRBV12-3/TRBV12-4
J gene: TRBJ2-5
D gene: .
clone size: many
CDR3 length: 12

CDR3 DNA: TGTGCCAGCAGTGATCCGTTGGGACTAGCGGGAGCCAAGTACGAGCAGTACTTC
CDR3 protein: CASSDPLGLAGAKYEQYF
V gene: TRBV25-1
J gene: TRBJ2-7
D gene: TRBD2
clone size: many
CDR3 length: 18

CDR3 DNA: TGTGCCAGCAGCTTAGCCTACAGGGGGCGAGATGGCTACACCTTC
CDR3 protein: CASSLAYRGRDGYTF
V gene: TRBV7-2
J gene: TRBJ1-2
D gene: TRBD1
clone size: many
CDR3 length: 15

CDR3 DNA: TGTGCCAGCAGCTACCAGGAATACTACGAGCAGTACTTC
CDR3 protein: CASSYQEYYEQYF
V gene: TRBV5-5
J gene: TRBJ2-7
D gene: .
clone size: many
CDR3 length: 13

CDR3 DNA: TGTGCCAGTAGTAGTACCTTATACTACGAGCAGTACTTC
CDR3 protein: CASSSTLYYEQYF
V gene: TRBV19
J gene: TRBJ2-7
D gene: .
clone size: few
CDR3 length: 13

CDR3 DNA: TGTGCCAGCAGCGAGATCTCTAGCGGGGGCACAGATACGCAGTATTTT
CDR3 protein: CASSEISSGGTDTQYF
V gene: TRBV7-6
J gene: TRBJ2-3
D gene: TRBD2
clone size: .
CDR3 length: 16

CDR3 DNA: TGCGCCAGCAGCGAGGCTCCTCTCTATGGCTACACCTTC
CDR3 protein: CASSEAPLYGYTF
V gene: TRBV5-1
J gene: TRBJ1-2
D gene: .
clone size: many
CDR3 length: 13

CDR3 DNA: TGTGCCAGCAGTCGGGTTAACGAGCAGTACTTC
CDR3 protein: CASSRVNEQYF
V gene: TRBV12-3/TRBV12-4
J gene: TRBJ2-7
D gene: .
clone size: many
CDR3 length: 11

CDR3 DNA: TGTGCCTCCACGGAAGGAGGCACCGGGGAGCTGTTTTTT
CDR3 protein: CASTEGGTGELFF
V gene: TRBV7-8
J gene: TRBJ2-2
D gene: .
clone size: many
CDR3 length: 13

CDR3 DNA: TGTGCCAGCAGTTTAACCAGAGGTTCCTTAGTTAGCGGGCCTTCTGGGGCCAACGTCCTGACTTTC
CDR3 protein: CASSLTRGSLVSGPSGANVLTF
V gene: TRBV12-3/TRBV12-4
J gene: TRBJ2-6
D gene: TRBD2
clone size: many
CDR3 length: 22

CDR3 DNA: TGTGCCAGCTCACCCCCTGTTGCCAGAAGGACCCAGTACTTC
CDR3 protein: CASSPPVARRTQYF
V gene: TRBV18
J gene: TRBJ2-5
D gene: .
clone size: few
CDR3 length: 14

CDR3 DNA: TGTGCCTGGAGTCCGGTCTACAATGAGCAGTTCTTC
CDR3 protein: CAWSPVYNEQFF
V gene: TRBV30
J gene: TRBJ2-1
D gene: .
clone size: many
CDR3 length: 12

CDR3 DNA: TGCAGTGCTAGACAGACTAGCGGGAGTAGGAGGACAGATACGCAGTATTTT
CDR3 protein: CSARQTSGSRRTDTQYF
V gene: TRBV20-1
J gene: TRBJ2-3
D gene: TRBD2
clone size: many
CDR3 length: 17

CDR3 DNA: TGTGCCAGCAGCTTAGAAGGTGGGGAAAGGGGGAGAGATGAGCAGTTCTTC
CDR3 protein: CASSLEGGERGRDEQFF
V gene: TRBV7-9
J gene: TRBJ2-1
D gene: .
clone size: .
CDR3 length: 17

CDR3 DNA: TGCGCCAGCAGTGAACCGGGACAGAACACTGAAGCTTTCTTT
CDR3 protein: CASSEPGQNTEAFF
V gene: TRBV5-1
J gene: TRBJ1-1
D gene: .
clone size: .
CDR3 length: 14

CDR3 DNA: TGTGCCAGCTCCAGGGGCTTCTCCTACGAGCAGTACTTC
CDR3 protein: CASSRGFSYEQYF
V gene: TRBV27
J gene: TRBJ2-7
D gene: .
clone size: many
CDR3 length: 13

CDR3 DNA: TGTGCCAGCAGCTTAGCTGGGGCGACGAACACTGAAGCTTTCTTT
CDR3 protein: CASSLAGATNTEAFF
V gene: TRBV7-9
J gene: TRBJ1-1
D gene: .
clone size: many
CDR3 length: 15

CDR3 DNA: TGTGCCACCAGTGACCGGACGGGAGGGGCCAACGTCCTGACTTTC
CDR3 protein: CATSDRTGGANVLTF
V gene: TRBV24-1
J gene: TRBJ2-6
D gene: .
clone size: many
CDR3 length: 15

CDR3 DNA: TGCGCCAGCAGCCAAGACAGAGGGAGTGACGAGCAGTACTTC
CDR3 protein: CASSQDRGSDEQYF
V gene: TRBV4-1
J gene: TRBJ2-7
D gene: .
clone size: .
CDR3 length: 14

CDR3 DNA: TGTGCCAGCAGAAGTTGGGGGGAAATCGATATCGAGCAGTACTTC
CDR3 protein: CASRSWGEIDIEQYF
V gene: TRBV6-1
J gene: TRBJ2-7
D gene: .
clone size: many
CDR3 length: 15